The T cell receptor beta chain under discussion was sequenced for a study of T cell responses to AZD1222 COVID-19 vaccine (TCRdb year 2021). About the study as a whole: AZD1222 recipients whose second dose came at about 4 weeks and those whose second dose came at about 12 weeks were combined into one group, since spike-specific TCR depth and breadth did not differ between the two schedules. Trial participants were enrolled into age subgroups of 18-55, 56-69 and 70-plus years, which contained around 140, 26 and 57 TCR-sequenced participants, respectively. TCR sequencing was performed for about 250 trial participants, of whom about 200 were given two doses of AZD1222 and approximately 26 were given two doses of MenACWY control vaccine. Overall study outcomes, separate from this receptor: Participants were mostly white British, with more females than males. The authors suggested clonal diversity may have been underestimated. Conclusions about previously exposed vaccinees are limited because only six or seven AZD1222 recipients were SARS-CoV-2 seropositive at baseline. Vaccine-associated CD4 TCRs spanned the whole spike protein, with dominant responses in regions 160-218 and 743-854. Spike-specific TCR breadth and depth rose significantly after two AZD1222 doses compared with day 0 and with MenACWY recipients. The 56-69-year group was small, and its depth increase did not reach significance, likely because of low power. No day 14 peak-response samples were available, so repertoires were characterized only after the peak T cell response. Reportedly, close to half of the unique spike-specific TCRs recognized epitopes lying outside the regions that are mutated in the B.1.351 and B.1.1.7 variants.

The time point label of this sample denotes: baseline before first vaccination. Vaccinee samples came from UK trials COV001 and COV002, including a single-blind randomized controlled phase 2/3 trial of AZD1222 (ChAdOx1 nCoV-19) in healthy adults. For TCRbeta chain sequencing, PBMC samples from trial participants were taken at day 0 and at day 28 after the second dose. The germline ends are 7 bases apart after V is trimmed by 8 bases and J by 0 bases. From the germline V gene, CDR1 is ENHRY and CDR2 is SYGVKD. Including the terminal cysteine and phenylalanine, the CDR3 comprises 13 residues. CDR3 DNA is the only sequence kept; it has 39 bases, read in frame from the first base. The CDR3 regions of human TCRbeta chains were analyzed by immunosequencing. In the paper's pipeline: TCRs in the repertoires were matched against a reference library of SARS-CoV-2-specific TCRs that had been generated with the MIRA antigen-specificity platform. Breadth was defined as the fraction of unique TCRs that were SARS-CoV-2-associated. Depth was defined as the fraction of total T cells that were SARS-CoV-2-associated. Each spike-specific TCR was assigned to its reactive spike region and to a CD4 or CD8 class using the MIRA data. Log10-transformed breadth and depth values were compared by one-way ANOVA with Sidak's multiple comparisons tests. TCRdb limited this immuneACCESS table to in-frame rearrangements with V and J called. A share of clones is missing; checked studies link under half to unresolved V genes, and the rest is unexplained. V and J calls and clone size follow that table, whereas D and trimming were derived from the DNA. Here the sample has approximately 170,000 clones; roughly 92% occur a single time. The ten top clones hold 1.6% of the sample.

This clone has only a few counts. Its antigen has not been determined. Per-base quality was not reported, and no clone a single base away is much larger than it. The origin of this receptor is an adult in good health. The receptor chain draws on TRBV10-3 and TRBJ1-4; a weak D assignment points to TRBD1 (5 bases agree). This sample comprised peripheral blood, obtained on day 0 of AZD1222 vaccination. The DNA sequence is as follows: TGTGCCATCCGGGACGCAACTAATGAAAAACTGTTTTTT. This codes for CAIRDATNEKLFF.